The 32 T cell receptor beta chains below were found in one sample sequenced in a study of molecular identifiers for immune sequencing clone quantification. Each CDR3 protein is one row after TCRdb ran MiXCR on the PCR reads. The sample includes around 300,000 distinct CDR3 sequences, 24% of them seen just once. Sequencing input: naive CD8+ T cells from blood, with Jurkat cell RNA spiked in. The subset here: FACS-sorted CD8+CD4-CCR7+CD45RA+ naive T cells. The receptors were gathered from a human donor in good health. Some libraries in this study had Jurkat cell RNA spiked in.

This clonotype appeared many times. CDR3 sequence: CSVALEEQGREQYF. Here the CDR3 DNA reads TGCAGCGTTGCCCTAGAAGAGCAGGGGCGCGAGCAGTACTTC. The gene calls are TRBV29-1 and TRBJ2-7; TRBD1 might be the D (6 bases). The CDR3 has 14 residues. The germline V gene encodes CDR1 SQVTM and CDR2 ANQGSEA. V lost 4 bases to trimming and J lost 6 bases, with 19 bases between them.

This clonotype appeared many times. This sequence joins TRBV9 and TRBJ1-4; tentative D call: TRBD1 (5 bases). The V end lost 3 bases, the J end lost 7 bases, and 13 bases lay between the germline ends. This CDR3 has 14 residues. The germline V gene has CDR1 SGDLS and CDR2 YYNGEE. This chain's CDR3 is CASSETAIREKLFF. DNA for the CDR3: TGTGCCAGCAGCGAGACAGCGATACGTGAAAAACTGTTTTTT.

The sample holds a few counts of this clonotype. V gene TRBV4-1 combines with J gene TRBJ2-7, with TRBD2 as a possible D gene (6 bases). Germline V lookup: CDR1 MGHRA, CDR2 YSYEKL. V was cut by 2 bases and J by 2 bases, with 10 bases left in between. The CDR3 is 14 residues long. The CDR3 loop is CASSQIAEPYEQYF. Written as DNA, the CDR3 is TGCGCCAGCAGCCAAATAGCGGAGCCCTACGAGCAGTACTTC.

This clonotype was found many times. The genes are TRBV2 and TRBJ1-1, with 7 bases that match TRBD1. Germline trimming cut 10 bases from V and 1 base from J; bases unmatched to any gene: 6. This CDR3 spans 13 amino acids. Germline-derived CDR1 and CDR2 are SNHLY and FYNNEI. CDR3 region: CANLGTANTEAFF. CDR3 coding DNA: TGTGCCAACTTAGGGACAGCGAACACTGAAGCTTTCTTT.

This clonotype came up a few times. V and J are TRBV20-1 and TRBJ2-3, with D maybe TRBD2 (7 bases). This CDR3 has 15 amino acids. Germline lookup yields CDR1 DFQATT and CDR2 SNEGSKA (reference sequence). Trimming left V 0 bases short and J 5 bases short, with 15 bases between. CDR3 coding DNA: TGCAGTGCTAGAGATTGGGGGGGGGCTGGAGATACGCAGTATTTT. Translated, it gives CSARDWGGAGDTQYF.

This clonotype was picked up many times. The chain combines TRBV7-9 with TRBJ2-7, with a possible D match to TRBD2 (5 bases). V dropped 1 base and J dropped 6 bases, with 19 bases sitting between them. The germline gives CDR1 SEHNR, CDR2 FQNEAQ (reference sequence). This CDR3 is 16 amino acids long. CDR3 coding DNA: TGTGCCAGCAGCTTAGAGCGGAGGACCGACGAGATCGAGCAGTACTTC. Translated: CASSLERRTDEIEQYF. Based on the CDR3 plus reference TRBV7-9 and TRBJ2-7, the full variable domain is DTGVSQNPRHKITKRGQNVTFRCDPISEHNRLYWYRQTLGQGPEFLTYFQNEAQLEKSRLLSDRFSAERPKGSFSTLEIQRTEQGDSAMYLCASSLERRTDEIEQYFGPGTRLTVT.

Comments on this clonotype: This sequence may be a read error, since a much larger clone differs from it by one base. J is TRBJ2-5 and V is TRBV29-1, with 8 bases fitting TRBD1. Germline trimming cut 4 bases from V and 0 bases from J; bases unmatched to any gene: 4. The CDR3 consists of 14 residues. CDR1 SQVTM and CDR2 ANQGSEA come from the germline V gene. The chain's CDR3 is CSVADRAYQETQYF. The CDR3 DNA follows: TGCAGCGTTGCGGACAGGGCGTACCAAGAGACCCAGTACTTC.

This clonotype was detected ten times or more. In DNA form, the CDR3 reads TGCGCCAGCAGGAGGACTAGCACAGATACGCAGTATTTT. Translating gives CASRRTSTDTQYF. V is TRBV23-1 and J is TRBJ2-3; possible D gene TRBD2, 5 bases. TRBV23-1 is classed as an ORF, of uncertain function. V dropped 6 bases and J dropped 0 bases, with 7 bases sitting between them. This CDR3 is built from 13 residues.

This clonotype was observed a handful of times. Written as DNA, the CDR3 is TGCAGTGCTAGCGGGGGGCCAGGCACAGATACGCAGTATTTT. As protein: CSASGGPGTDTQYF. The rearrangement links TRBV20-1 to TRBJ2-3, with D possibly TRBD2 on 7 matching bases. V gave up 3 bases and J gave up 1 base, with 11 bases separating them. This CDR3 is 14 amino acids long. Germline CDR1 reads DFQATT; CDR2 reads SNEGSKA (reference sequence).

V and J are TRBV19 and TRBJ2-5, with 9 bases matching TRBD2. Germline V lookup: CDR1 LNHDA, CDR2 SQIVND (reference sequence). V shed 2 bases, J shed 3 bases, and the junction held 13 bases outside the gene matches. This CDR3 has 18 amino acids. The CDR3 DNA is TGTGCCAGTAGTATAAGCGCTAGCGGGGCAACCCTCAAAGAGACCCAGTACTTC. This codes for CASSISASGATLKETQYF.

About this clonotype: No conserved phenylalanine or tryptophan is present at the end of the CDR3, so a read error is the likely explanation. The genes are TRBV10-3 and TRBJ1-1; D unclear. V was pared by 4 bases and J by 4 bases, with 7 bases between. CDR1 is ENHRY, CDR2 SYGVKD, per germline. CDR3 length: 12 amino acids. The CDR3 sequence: CAISGPGTEAFL. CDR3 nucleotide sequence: TGTGCCATCAGTGGGCCAGGCACTGAAGCTTTCCTT.

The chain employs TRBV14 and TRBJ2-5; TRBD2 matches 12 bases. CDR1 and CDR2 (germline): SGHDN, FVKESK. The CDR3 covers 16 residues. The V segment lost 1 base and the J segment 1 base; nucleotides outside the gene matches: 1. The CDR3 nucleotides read TGTGCCAGCAGCCAAGGGACTAGCGGGGCCCAAGAGACCCAGTACTTC. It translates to CASSQGTSGAQETQYF.

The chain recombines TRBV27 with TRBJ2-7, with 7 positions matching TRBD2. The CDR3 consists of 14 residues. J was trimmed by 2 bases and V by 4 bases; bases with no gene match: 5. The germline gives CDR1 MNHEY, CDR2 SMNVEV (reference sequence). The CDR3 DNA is TGTGCCAGCAGTTATCAAGCGGGGACCTACGAGCAGTACTTC. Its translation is CASSYQAGTYEQYF.

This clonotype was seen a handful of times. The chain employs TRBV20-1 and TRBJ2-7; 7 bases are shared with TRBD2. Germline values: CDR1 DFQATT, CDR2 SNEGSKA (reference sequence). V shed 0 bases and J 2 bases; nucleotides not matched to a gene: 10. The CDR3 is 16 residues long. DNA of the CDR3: TGCAGTGCTAGAGACATGGCGGGGGTTCCCACCTACGAGCAGTACTTC. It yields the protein CSARDMAGVPTYEQYF.

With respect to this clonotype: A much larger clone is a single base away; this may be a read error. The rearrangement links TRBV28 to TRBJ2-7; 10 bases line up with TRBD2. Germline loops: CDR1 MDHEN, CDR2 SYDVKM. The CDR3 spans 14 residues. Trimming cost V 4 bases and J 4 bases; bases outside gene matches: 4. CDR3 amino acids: CASSSSGSAYEQYF. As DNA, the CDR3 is TGTGCCAGCAGTTCTAGCGGGAGTGCGTACGAGCAGTACTTC. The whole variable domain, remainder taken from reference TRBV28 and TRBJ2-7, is DVKVTQSSRYLVKRTGEKVFLECVQDMDHENMFWYRQDPGLGLRLIYFSYDVKMKEKGDIPEGYSVSREKKERFSLILESASTNQTSMYLCASSSSGSAYEQYFGPGTRLTVT.

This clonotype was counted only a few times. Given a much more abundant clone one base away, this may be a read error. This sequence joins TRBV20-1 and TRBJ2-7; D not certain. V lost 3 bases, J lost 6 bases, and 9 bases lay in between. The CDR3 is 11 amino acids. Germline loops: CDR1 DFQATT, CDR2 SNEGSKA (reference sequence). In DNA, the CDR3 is TGCAGTGCTAGCGGGTATTCCGAGCAGTACTTC. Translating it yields CSASGYSEQYF.

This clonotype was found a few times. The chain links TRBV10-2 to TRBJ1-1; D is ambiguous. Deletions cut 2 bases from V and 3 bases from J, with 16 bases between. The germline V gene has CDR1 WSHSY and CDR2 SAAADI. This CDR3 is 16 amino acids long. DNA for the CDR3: TGCGCCAGCAGTGAGAGAGTGGTGGGAGGATACACTGAAGCTTTCTTT. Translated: CASSERVVGGYTEAFF.

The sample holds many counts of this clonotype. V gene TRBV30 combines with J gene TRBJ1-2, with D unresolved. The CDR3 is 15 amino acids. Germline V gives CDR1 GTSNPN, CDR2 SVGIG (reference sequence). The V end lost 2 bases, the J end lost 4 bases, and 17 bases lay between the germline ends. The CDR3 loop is CAWSYSAVAGYGYTF. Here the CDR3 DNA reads TGTGCCTGGAGTTATTCGGCAGTCGCTGGCTATGGCTACACCTTC.

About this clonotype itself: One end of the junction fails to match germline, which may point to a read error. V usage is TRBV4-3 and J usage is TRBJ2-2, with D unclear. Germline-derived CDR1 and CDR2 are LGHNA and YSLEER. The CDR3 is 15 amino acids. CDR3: CARSTNAANTGELFF. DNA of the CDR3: TGCGCCCGCAGCACTAACGCAGCAAACACCGGGGAGCTGTTTTTT.

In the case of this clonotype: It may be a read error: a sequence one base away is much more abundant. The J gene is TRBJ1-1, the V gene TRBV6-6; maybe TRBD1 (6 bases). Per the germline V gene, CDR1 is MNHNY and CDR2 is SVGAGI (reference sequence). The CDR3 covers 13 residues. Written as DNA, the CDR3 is TGTGCCAGCAGTACCTACAGGGACACTAAAGCTTTCTTT. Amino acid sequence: CASSTYRDTKAFF.

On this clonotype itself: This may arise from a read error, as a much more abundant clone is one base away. DNA of the CDR3: TGTGCCAGAAAACCGGGACTAGCGGGGGGCCCTCCCACAGATACGCAGTATTTT. This sequence encodes CARKPGLAGGPPTDTQYF. V is TRBV2 and J is TRBJ2-3; 15 bases match TRBD2. Trimming cost V 9 bases and J 2 bases; bases outside gene matches: 12. The germline V gene has CDR1 SNHLY and CDR2 FYNNEI. This CDR3 is built from 18 residues.

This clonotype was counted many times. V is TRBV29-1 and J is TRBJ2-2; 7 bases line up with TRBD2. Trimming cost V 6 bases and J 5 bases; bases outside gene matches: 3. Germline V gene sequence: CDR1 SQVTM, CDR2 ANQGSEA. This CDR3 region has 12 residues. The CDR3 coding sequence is TGCAGCGTGGGCGGGGGAACCGGGGAGCTGTTTTTT. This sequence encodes CSVGGGTGELFF.

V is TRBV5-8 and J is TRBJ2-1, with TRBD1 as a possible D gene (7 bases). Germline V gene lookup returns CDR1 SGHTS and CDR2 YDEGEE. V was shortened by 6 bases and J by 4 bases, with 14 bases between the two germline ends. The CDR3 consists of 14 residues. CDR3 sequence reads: CASTGGQSYNEQFF. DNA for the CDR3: TGTGCCAGCACCGGGGGACAGAGTTACAATGAGCAGTTCTTC.

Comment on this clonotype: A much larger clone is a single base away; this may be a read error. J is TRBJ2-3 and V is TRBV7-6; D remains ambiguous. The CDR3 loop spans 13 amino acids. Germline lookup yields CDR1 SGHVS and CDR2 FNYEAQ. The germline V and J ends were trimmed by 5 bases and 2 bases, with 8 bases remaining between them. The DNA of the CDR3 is TGTGCCAGCAGCACCATGACCACAGATACGCAGTATTTT. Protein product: CASSTMTTDTQYF.

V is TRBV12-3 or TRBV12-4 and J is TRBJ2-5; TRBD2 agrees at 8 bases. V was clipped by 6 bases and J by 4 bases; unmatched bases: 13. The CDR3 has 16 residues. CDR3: CASSLLPGSGGETQYF. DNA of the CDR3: TGTGCCAGCAGCCTCCTCCCGGGGAGCGGGGGAGAGACCCAGTACTTC.

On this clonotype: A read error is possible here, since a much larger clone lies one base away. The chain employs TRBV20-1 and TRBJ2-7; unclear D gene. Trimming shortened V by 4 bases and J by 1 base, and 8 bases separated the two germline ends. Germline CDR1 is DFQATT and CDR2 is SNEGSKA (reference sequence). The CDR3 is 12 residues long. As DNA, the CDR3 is TGCAGTGCTAATGCACTTTCCTACGAGCAGTACTTC. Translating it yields CSANALSYEQYF.

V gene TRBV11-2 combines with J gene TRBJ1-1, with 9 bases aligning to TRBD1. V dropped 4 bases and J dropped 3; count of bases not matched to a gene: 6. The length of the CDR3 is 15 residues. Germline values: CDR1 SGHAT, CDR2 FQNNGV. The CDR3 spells CASSSGTGFDTEAFF. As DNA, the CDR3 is TGTGCCAGCAGCTCCGGGACAGGGTTCGACACTGAAGCTTTCTTT. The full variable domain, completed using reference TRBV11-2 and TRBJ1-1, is EAGVAQSPRYKIIEKRQSVAFWCNPISGHATLYWYQQILGQGPKLLIQFQNNGVVDDSQLPKDRFSAERLKGVDSTLKIQPAKLEDSAVYLCASSSGTGFDTEAFFGQGTRLTVV.

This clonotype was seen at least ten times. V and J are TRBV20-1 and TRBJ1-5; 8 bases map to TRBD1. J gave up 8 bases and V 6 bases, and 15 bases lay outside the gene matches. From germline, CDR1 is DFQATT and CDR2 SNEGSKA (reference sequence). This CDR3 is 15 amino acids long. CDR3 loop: CSAQTTRTGKEPQHF. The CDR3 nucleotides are TGCAGTGCCCAGACAACAAGGACAGGGAAGGAGCCCCAGCATTTT.

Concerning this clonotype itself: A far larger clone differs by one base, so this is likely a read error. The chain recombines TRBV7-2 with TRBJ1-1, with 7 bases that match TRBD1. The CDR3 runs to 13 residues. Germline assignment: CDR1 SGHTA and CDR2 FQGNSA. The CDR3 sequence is CASSLSGGTEALF. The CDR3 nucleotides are TGTGCCAGCAGCTTATCAGGGGGGACTGAAGCTCTCTTT.

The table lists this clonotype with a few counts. The CDR3 here is CASSDDVYPPNYEQYF. DNA for the CDR3: TGTGCCAGCAGTGACGACGTTTATCCCCCGAACTACGAGCAGTACTTC. This chain connects TRBV6-1 to TRBJ2-7; D gene ambiguous. CDR3 length equals 16 residues. V was cut by 3 bases and J by 3 bases, with 18 bases left in between. The germline V gene encodes CDR1 MNHNS and CDR2 SASEGT.

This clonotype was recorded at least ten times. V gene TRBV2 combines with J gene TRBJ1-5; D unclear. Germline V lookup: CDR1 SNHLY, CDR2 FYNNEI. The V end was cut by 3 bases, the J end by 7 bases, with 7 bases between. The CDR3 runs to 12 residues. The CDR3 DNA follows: TGTGCCAGCAGTGAGCGGAGCCAGCCCCAGCATTTT. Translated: CASSERSQPQHF.

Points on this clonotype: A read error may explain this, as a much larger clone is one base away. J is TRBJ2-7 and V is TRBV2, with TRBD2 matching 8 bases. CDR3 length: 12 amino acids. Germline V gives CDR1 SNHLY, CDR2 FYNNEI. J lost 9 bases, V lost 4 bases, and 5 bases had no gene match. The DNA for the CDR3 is TGTGCCAGCAGTGGTTTTAGCGGGGTGCAGTACTTC. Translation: CASSGFSGVQYF. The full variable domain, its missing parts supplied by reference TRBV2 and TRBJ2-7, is EPEVTQTPSHQVTQMGQEVILRCVPISNHLYFYWYRQILGQKVEFLVSFYNNEISEKSEIFDDQFSVERPDGSNFTLKIRSTKLEDSAMYFCASSGFSGVQYFGPGTRLTVT.